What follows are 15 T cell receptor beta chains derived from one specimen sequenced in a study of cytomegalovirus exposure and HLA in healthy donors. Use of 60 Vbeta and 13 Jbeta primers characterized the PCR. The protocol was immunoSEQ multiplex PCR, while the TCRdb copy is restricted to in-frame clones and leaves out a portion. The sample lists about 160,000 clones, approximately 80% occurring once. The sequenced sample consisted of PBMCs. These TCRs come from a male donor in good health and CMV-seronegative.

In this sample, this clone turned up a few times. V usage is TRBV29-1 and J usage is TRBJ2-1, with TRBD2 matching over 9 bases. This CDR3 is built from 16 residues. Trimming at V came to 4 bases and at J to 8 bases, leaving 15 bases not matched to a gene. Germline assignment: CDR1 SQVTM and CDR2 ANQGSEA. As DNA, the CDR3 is TGCAGCGTTGTCCCTATGGCGGGAGGGCCCTCCGATGAGCAGTTCTTC. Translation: CSVVPMAGGPSDEQFF.

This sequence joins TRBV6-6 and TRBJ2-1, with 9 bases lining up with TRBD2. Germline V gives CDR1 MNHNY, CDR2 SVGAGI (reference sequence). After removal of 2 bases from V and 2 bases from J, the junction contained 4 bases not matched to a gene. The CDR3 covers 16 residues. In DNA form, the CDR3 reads TGTGCCAGCAGTTACAGCCTAGCGGGACCCTACAATGAGCAGTTCTTC. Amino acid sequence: CASSYSLAGPYNEQFF.

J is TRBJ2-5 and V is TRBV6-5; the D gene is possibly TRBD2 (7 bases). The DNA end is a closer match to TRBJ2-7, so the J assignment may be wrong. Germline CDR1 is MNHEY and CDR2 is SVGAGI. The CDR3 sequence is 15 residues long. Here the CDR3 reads CASSYAPGGKYEQYF. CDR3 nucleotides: TGTGCCAGCAGTTACGCCCCGGGGGGCAAATACGAGCAGTACTTC.

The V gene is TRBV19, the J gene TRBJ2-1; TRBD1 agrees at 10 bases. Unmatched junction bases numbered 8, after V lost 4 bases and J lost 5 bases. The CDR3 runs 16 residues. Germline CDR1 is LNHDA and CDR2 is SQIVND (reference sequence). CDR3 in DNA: TGTGCCAGTAGTAAAAGAGACAGGGGGCAGCACAATGAGCAGTTCTTC. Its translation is CASSKRDRGQHNEQFF.

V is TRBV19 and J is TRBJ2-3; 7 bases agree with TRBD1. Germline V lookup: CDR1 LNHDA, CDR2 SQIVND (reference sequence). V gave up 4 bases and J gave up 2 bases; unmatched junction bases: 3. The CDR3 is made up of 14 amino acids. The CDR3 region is CASSTGTATDTQYF. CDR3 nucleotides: TGTGCCAGTAGTACCGGGACAGCCACAGATACGCAGTATTTT.

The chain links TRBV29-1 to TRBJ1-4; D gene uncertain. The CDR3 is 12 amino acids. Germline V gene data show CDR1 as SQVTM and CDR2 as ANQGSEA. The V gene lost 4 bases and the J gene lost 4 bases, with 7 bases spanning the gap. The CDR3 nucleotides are TGCAGCGTTGGCACTAATAATGAAAAACTGTTTTTT. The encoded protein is CSVGTNNEKLFF.

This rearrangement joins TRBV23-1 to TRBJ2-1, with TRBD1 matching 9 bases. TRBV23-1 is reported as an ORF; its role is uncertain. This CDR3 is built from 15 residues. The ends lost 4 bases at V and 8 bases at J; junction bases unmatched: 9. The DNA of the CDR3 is TGCGCCAGCAGTCGCCACAGGGGGCGCATAGATGAGCAGTTCTTC. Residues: CASSRHRGRIDEQFF.

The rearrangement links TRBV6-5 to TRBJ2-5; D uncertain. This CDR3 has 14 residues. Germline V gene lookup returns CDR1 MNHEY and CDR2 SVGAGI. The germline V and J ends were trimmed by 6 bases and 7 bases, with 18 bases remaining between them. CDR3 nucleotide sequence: TGTGCCAGCAGACGCGGAATAGGATCGGGGACCCAGTACTTC. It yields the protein CASRRGIGSGTQYF.

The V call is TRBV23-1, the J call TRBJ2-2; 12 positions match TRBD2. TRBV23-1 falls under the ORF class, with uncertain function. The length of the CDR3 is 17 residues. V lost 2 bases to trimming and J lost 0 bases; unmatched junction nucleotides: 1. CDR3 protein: CASSQTSGRPNTGELFF. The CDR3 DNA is TGCGCCAGCAGTCAAACTAGCGGGAGGCCGAACACCGGGGAGCTGTTTTTT.

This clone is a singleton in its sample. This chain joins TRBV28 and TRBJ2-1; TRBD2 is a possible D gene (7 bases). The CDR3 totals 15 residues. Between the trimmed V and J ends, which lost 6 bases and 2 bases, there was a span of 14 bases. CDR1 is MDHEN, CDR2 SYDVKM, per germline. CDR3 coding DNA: TGTGCCAGCAGGCTAATAGGGGGGGCCTACAATGAGCAGTTCTTC. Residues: CASRLIGGAYNEQFF.

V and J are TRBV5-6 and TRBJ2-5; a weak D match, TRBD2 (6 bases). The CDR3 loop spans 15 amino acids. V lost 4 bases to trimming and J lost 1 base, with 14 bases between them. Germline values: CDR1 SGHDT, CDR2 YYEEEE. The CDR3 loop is CASSGLAVSQETQYF. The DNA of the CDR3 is TGTGCCAGCAGCGGATTAGCGGTCTCCCAAGAGACCCAGTACTTC.

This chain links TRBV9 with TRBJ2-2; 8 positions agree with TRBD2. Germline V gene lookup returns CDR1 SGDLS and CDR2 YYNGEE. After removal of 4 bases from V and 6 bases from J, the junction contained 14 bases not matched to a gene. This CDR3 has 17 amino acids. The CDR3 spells CASSSDSGMAGAGELFF. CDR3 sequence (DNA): TGTGCCAGCAGCTCGGATAGCGGGATGGCGGGCGCCGGGGAGCTGTTTTTT.

The CDR3 nucleotides are TGTGCCAGCTCACCGTCAGGGAAGACTTCCTACGAGCAGTACTTC. This sequence encodes CASSPSGKTSYEQYF. V usage is TRBV18 and J usage is TRBJ2-7; D perhaps matches TRBD1 (5 bases). The V end lost 3 bases, the J end lost 1 base, and 13 bases lay between the germline ends. This CDR3 contains 15 residues. Germline V gene sequence: CDR1 KGHSH, CDR2 LQKENI.

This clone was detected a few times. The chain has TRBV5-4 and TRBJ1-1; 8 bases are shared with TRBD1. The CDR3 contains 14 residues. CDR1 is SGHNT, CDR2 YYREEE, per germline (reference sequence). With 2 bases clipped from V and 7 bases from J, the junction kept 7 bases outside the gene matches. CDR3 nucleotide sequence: TGTGCCAGCAGCTTTTTTTCAGGGGGCGGTGAAGCTTTCTTT. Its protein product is CASSFFSGGGEAFF.

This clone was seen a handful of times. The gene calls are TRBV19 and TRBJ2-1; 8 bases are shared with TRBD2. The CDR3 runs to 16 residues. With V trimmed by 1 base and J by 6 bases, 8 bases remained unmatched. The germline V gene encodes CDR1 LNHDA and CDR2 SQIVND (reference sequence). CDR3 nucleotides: TGTGCCAGTAGTATAGGGCCCGGGAGGGCCCGCAATGAGCAGTTCTTC. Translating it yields CASSIGPGRARNEQFF.